This passage covers 25 T cell receptor beta chains from one sample sequenced in a study of cytomegalovirus exposure and HLA in healthy donors. It was with 60 Vbeta and 13 Jbeta primers that the PCR ran. Measured with immunoSEQ multiplex PCR; TCRdb has only the in-frame clones, and not every one. The sample has about 100,000 clones, 65% to 80% seen once. The sample taken for sequencing was PBMCs. These receptors were obtained from a female donor in good health and CMV-seropositive.

The chain carries TRBV11-2 and TRBJ2-3; D is possibly TRBD2 (6 bases). CDR1 and CDR2 (germline): SGHAT, FQNNGV. The V end lost 5 bases, the J end lost 4 bases, and 16 bases lay between the germline ends. The CDR3 runs 15 residues. The CDR3: CASSRDWGGSDTQYF. CDR3 bases: TGTGCCAGCAGCCGGGACTGGGGAGGATCAGATACGCAGTATTTT. The variable domain in full, completed from reference TRBV11-2 and TRBJ2-3, reads EAGVAQSPRYKIIEKRQSVAFWCNPISGHATLYWYQQILGQGPKLLIQFQNNGVVDDSQLPKDRFSAERLKGVDSTLKIQPAKLEDSAVYLCASSRDWGGSDTQYFGPGTRLTVL.

This clone was seen a handful of times. V is TRBV6-1 and J is TRBJ1-2; perhaps TRBD1 as D (6 bases). Trimming stripped 4 bases from V and 4 bases from J, with 7 bases between. Germline V CDR1 and CDR2: MNHNS, SASEGT. This CDR3 region has 12 residues. CDR3 DNA: TGTGCCAGCAGTGTGACAGGCTATGGCTACACCTTC. Protein: CASSVTGYGYTF.

The gene calls are TRBV7-9 and TRBJ2-5; D may be TRBD1 (6 bases). The CDR3 contains 15 residues. Trimming pared 1 base from V and 5 bases from J, leaving 14 bases between. Per the germline V gene, CDR1 is SEHNR and CDR2 is FQNEAQ (reference sequence). DNA for the CDR3: TGTGCCAGCAGCTTAGAGGGACACCTGGGGGAGACCCAGTACTTC. Protein sequence: CASSLEGHLGETQYF.

The chain uses TRBV18 and TRBJ2-3; no clear D gene. In germline, CDR1 is KGHSH, CDR2 LQKENI. The CDR3 extends over 13 amino acids. Trimming shortened V by 2 bases and J by 7 bases, and 10 bases separated the two germline ends. For the CDR3, the DNA is TGTGCCAGCTCACCAGATATGAGTTATACGCAGTATTTT. Translation gives CASSPDMSYTQYF.

This chain connects TRBV5-4 to TRBJ2-5, with D maybe TRBD1 (6 bases). Trimming took off 4 bases at V and 6 bases at J, with 16 bases between the two ends. The CDR3 consists of 14 residues. CDR1 is SGHNT, CDR2 YYREEE, per germline (reference sequence). The CDR3 loop reads CASSPDSLGQTQYF. The CDR3, as DNA: TGTGCCAGCAGCCCGGACAGCCTTGGGCAGACCCAGTACTTC.

This chain connects TRBV7-3 to TRBJ1-2; 7 bases match TRBD1. The V segment lost 5 bases and the J segment 8 bases; nucleotides outside the gene matches: 8. This CDR3 region has 13 residues. Germline V lookup: CDR1 SGHTA, CDR2 FQGTGA. The CDR3, as DNA: TGTGCCAGCAGCCCAGGGACAGTGTCGGGCTACACCTTC. Amino acid sequence: CASSPGTVSGYTF.

This clone has a single count. The chain joins TRBV19 to TRBJ1-4; D is unclear. The V end lost 7 bases, the J end lost 5 bases, and 11 bases lay between the germline ends. Looked up from germline, CDR1 is LNHDA and CDR2 is SQIVND (reference sequence). This CDR3 is 13 amino acids long. CDR3: CASNRAANEKLFF. CDR3 in DNA: TGTGCCAGTAACCGAGCGGCAAATGAAAAACTGTTTTTT.

The J gene is TRBJ2-6, the V gene TRBV18; the D gene is possibly TRBD2 (5 bases). Between the trimmed V and J ends, which lost 6 bases and 0 bases, there was a span of 12 bases. CDR3 length: 16 amino acids. Germline V lookup: CDR1 KGHSH, CDR2 LQKENI. DNA for the CDR3: TGTGCCAGCTCCCTCGCCGGGAACTCTGGGGCCAACGTCCTGACTTTC. Amino acids: CASSLAGNSGANVLTF.

J is TRBJ2-5 and V is TRBV5-4; TRBD1 is a possible D gene (6 bases). V lost 4 bases, J lost 2 bases, and 12 bases lay in between. CDR1 and CDR2 from the germline V gene are SGHNT and YYREEE (reference sequence). This CDR3 region has 14 residues. The CDR3 DNA reads as TGTGCCAGCAGCCCCCAGGGGATTCAAGAGACCCAGTACTTC. The encoded protein is CASSPQGIQETQYF.

The chain combines TRBV7-2 with TRBJ2-3; D gene unclear. The ends were cut back, 2 bases at V and 6 bases at J, with 21 bases in the middle. Germline V gives CDR1 SGHTA, CDR2 FQGNSA. CDR3 length: 17 amino acids. The CDR3 region is CASSLRPVAISLDTQYF. The CDR3 DNA follows: TGTGCCAGCAGCTTAAGGCCCGTAGCAATTTCCCTCGATACGCAGTATTTT. Complete variable domain (other parts from reference TRBV7-2 and TRBJ2-3): GAGVSQSPSNKVTEKGKDVELRCDPISGHTALYWYRQSLGQGLEFLIYFQGNSAPDKSGLPSDRFSAERTGGSVSTLTIQRTQQEDSAVYLCASSLRPVAISLDTQYFGPGTRLTVL.

The V call is TRBV5-1, the J call TRBJ2-5; 8 nucleotides line up with TRBD1. CDR1 is SGHRS, CDR2 YFSETQ, per germline. The length of the CDR3 is 14 residues. V was clipped by 1 base and J by 5 bases; unmatched bases: 4. The CDR3 nucleotides read TGCGCCAGCAGCTTGCAGGGGGCCGGCGAGACCCAGTACTTC. Its translation is CASSLQGAGETQYF. Complete variable domain (other parts from reference TRBV5-1 and TRBJ2-5): KAGVTQTPRYLIKTRGQQVTLSCSPISGHRSVSWYQQTPGQGLQFLFEYFSETQRNKGNFPGRFSGRQFSNSRSEMNVSTLELGDSALYLCASSLQGAGETQYFGPGTRLLVL.

The genes are TRBV6-6 and TRBJ2-5, with D possibly being TRBD1 (5 bases). CDR1 MNHNY and CDR2 SVGAGI come from the germline V gene (reference sequence). CDR3 length: 14 residues. Deletions cut 6 bases from V and 5 bases from J, with 16 bases between. The CDR3 region has the DNA TGTGCCAGCAGCCCCATGGGGCCCGGGGAGACCCAGTACTTC. Residues: CASSPMGPGETQYF.

The table lists this clone with a count of one. The chain has TRBV7-2 and TRBJ2-5; D is possibly TRBD2 (6 bases). The CDR3 contains 15 residues. The germline CDR1 and CDR2 sequences are SGHTA and FQGNSA. V was clipped by 1 base and J by 0 bases, with 9 bases between them. As DNA, the CDR3 is TGTGCCAGCAGCTTAGTTAGCGGTTACCAAGAGACCCAGTACTTC. It yields the protein CASSLVSGYQETQYF.

Regarding this clone: This sample includes further DNA sequences coding for the same CDR3. The chain uses TRBV6-5 and TRBJ2-7, with D maybe TRBD1 (6 bases). CDR1 and CDR2 (germline): MNHEY, SVGAGI. With 2 bases removed from V and 2 bases from J, the gap between germline ends came to 10 bases. The CDR3 totals 14 residues. The chain's CDR3 is CASSYSGGTYEQYF. The CDR3 DNA reads TGTGCCAGCAGTTACAGTGGGGGCACCTACGAGCAGTACTTC.

There are a few counts of this clone. The rearrangement joins TRBV30 to TRBJ1-1; D uncertain. In germline, CDR1 is GTSNPN, CDR2 SVGIG (reference sequence). Trimming took off 1 base at V and 0 bases at J, with 6 bases between the two ends. There are 13 residues in the CDR3. DNA for the CDR3: TGTGCCTGGAGTGCACATGTGAACACTGAAGCTTTCTTT. It encodes CAWSAHVNTEAFF.

CDR3 DNA sequence: TGTGCCAGCAGCCCAGGACAGGGCTGGGACAATGAGCAGTTCTTC. It translates to CASSPGQGWDNEQFF. The rearrangement joins TRBV7-2 to TRBJ2-1; 8 positions match TRBD1. This CDR3 contains 15 residues. With 5 bases clipped from V and 5 bases from J, the junction kept 8 bases outside the gene matches. The V gene's germline CDR1 is SGHTA and CDR2 FQGNSA.

The gene calls are TRBV30 and TRBJ1-6, with D maybe TRBD1 (6 bases). Per the germline V gene, CDR1 is GTSNPN and CDR2 is SVGIG (reference sequence). Trimming took 2 bases from V and 6 from J, leaving 14 bases between them. The CDR3 runs to 15 residues. The CDR3 loop is CAWSQKGEGNSPLHF. The CDR3, as DNA: TGTGCCTGGAGTCAAAAGGGGGAAGGTAATTCACCCCTCCACTTT. Drawing the rest from reference TRBV30 and TRBJ1-6, the complete variable domain is SQTIHQWPATLVQPVGSPLSLECTVEGTSNPNLYWYRQAAGRGLQLLFYSVGIGQISSEVPQNLSASRPQDRQFILSSKKLLLSDSGFYLCAWSQKGEGNSPLHFGNGTRLTVT.

The chain combines TRBV9 with TRBJ1-4; 8 bases align to TRBD1. Germline lookup yields CDR1 SGDLS and CDR2 YYNGEE. The V gene end was trimmed by 0 bases and the J gene end by 8 bases; junction bases not matched to a gene: 9. The CDR3 is made up of 16 amino acids. The CDR3 is CASSVGQGLSVEKLFF. The CDR3, as DNA: TGTGCCAGCAGCGTAGGACAGGGGTTATCGGTCGAAAAACTGTTTTTT.

The gene calls are TRBV5-1 and TRBJ2-7; perhaps TRBD1 as D (6 bases). CDR1 SGHRS and CDR2 YFSETQ come from the germline V gene. V dropped 4 bases and J dropped 12 bases, with 20 bases sitting between them. The CDR3 is 13 residues long. CDR3 sequence: CASSPKTGDSGYF. The CDR3, as DNA: TGCGCCAGCAGCCCTAAGACAGGCGATTCGGGGTACTTC. The entire variable domain, with the rest obtained from reference TRBV5-1 and TRBJ2-7, is as follows: KAGVTQTPRYLIKTRGQQVTLSCSPISGHRSVSWYQQTPGQGLQFLFEYFSETQRNKGNFPGRFSGRQFSNSRSEMNVSTLELGDSALYLCASSPKTGDSGYFGPGTRLTVT.

V is TRBV5-1 and J is TRBJ1-5, with D uncertain. CDR1 and CDR2 from the germline V gene are SGHRS and YFSETQ. Trimming stripped 3 bases from V and 7 bases from J, with 11 bases between. CDR3 length: 13 residues. The chain's CDR3 is CASSWGVGQPQHF. The CDR3 DNA reads as TGCGCCAGCAGCTGGGGAGTGGGGCAGCCCCAGCATTTT.

The rearrangement links TRBV5-1 to TRBJ1-3, with TRBD1 identical over 9 bases. Germline CDR1 and CDR2: SGHRS and YFSETQ. The CDR3 sequence is 17 residues long. J lost 4 bases, V lost 2 bases, and 10 bases had no gene match. This CDR3 reads CASSFGSSGQGGNTIYF. The CDR3 coding sequence is TGCGCCAGCAGCTTTGGTTCCTCTGGACAGGGGGGAAACACCATATATTTT.

J is TRBJ1-1 and V is TRBV7-8; TRBD1 is a possible D gene (6 bases). V dropped 5 bases and J dropped 8 bases, with 21 bases sitting between them. The germline V gene has CDR1 SGHVS and CDR2 FQNEAQ. The CDR3 contains 15 residues. The CDR3 loop is CASSPGTRGKIEAFF. DNA for the CDR3: TGTGCCAGCAGCCCCGGGACACGAGGGAAGATCGAAGCTTTCTTT.

The V call is TRBV11-2, the J call TRBJ1-1; no firm D call. The V gene's germline CDR1 is SGHAT and CDR2 FQNNGV. Trimming removed 1 base at V and 1 base at J, with 16 bases between. The CDR3 totals 17 residues. In nucleotides, the CDR3 is TGTGCCAGCAGCTTAGCGCGGGCCCGATGGACGAACACTGAAGCTTTCTTT. This codes for CASSLARARWTNTEAFF.

This chain uses TRBV11-2 with TRBJ2-2; 10 positions agree with TRBD2. The CDR3 is 16 residues long. J lost 0 bases, V lost 2 bases, and 0 bases had no gene match. Germline CDR1 SGHAT, CDR2 FQNNGV. The chain's CDR3 is CASSLLAGANTGELFF. The CDR3 DNA reads as TGTGCCAGCAGCTTACTAGCGGGAGCGAACACCGGGGAGCTGTTTTTT.

The chain joins TRBV7-6 to TRBJ2-7; 11 bases fit TRBD2. Germline V gene sequence: CDR1 SGHVS, CDR2 FNYEAQ. With 5 bases clipped from V and 0 bases from J, the junction kept 3 bases outside the gene matches. The CDR3 is made up of 15 amino acids. The chain's CDR3 is CASSRLAGNSYEQYF. CDR3 sequence (DNA): TGTGCCAGCAGCCGACTAGCGGGAAACTCCTACGAGCAGTACTTC.